This passage covers 16 T cell receptor beta chains from one sample sequenced in a study of regulatory T cells in long-lasting Graves disease. Arm-PCR of CDR3 regions with iRepertoire HTBI primers generated TCR beta libraries. Via MiXCR, TCRdb re-called the multiplex PCR reads, giving one row per CDR3 protein. This sample has about 370,000 distinct CDR3 sequences, with 15% to 17% found just once. Time point given: newly diagnosed GD, antithyroid drugs for less than 3 months. From RNA extracted from PBMCs, the TCR library was made. The sample in question was peripheral blood mononuclear cells (PBMCs), obtained at new diagnosis, from a patient treated with antithyroid drugs. The receptors originated from a female donor with Graves disease.

V gene TRBV9 combines with J gene TRBJ1-1; a possible D gene is TRBD1 (6 bases). Trimming left V 4 bases short and J 1 base short, with 17 bases between. The CDR3 extends over 16 amino acids. Germline-derived CDR1 and CDR2 are SGDLS and YYNGEE. DNA for the CDR3: TGTGCCAGCAGCCCCCGGACAGCTCTAAGGAACACTGAAGCTTTCTTT. Protein product: CASSPRTALRNTEAFF.

The chain uses TRBV20-1 and TRBJ1-1; D is perhaps TRBD1 (5 bases). The CDR3 consists of 15 residues. Trimming took 7 bases from V and 0 from J, leaving 18 bases between them. CDR1 is DFQATT and CDR2 is SNEGSKA in the germline V gene (reference sequence). The CDR3 is CSGATVRGLNTEAFF. The CDR3 nucleotides are TGCAGTGGGGCGACAGTTCGGGGACTGAACACTGAAGCTTTCTTT.

The V gene is TRBV27, the J gene TRBJ2-7, with D perhaps TRBD2 (6 bases). This CDR3 is 14 amino acids long. The V gene lost 8 bases and the J gene lost 2 bases, with 16 bases spanning the gap. Germline loops: CDR1 MNHEY, CDR2 SMNVEV (reference sequence). The CDR3 sequence: CASGGEKTPYEQYF. The CDR3 coding sequence is TGTGCCAGCGGCGGGGAAAAAACCCCCTACGAGCAGTACTTC.

This clonotype was observed many times. The rearrangement uses TRBV4-1 and TRBJ2-7, with D unclear. CDR3 length equals 17 residues. Trimming removed 0 bases at V and 3 bases at J, with 18 bases between. CDR1 is MGHRA, CDR2 YSYEKL, per germline. The CDR3 DNA reads TGCGCCAGCAGCCAAGATTTCGTAGGAACGACGGGCTACGAGCAGTACTTC. It specifies CASSQDFVGTTGYEQYF.

About this clonotype: A read error may be the cause here, since a much bigger clone is one base away. The chain is built from TRBV12-3 or TRBV12-4 and TRBJ1-2; 10 positions agree with TRBD1. This CDR3 has 13 amino acids. J gave up 7 bases and V 6 bases, and 5 bases lay outside the gene matches. Written as DNA, the CDR3 is TGTGCCAGCAGCCCCCGGACAGGGGGTGGCTACACCTTC. Amino acid sequence: CASSPRTGGGYTF.

The chain is built from TRBV6-2 or TRBV6-3 and TRBJ2-3; D remains unclear. V gave up 8 bases and J gave up 2 bases, with 17 bases separating them. CDR1 and CDR2 from the germline V gene are MNHEY and SVGEGT. The CDR3 runs to 15 residues. The CDR3 protein is CASREAAQNTDTQYF. The CDR3, as DNA: TGTGCCAGCCGCGAGGCTGCCCAAAACACAGATACGCAGTATTTT.

J is TRBJ1-1 and V is TRBV20-1, with D perhaps TRBD1 (5 bases). The CDR3 has 15 amino acids. The germline V and J ends were trimmed by 3 bases and 4 bases, with 18 bases remaining between them. The germline gives CDR1 DFQATT, CDR2 SNEGSKA (reference sequence). The CDR3, as DNA: TGCAGTGCTAGGCAGGGTATCCCCTTTACCACTGAAGCTTTCTTT. Encoded protein: CSARQGIPFTTEAFF.

As to this clonotype: This likely stems from a read error, as it lies one base from a far larger clone. This chain joins TRBV7-2 and TRBJ2-7; 11 positions match TRBD1. The length of the CDR3 is 15 residues. The germline gives CDR1 SGHTA, CDR2 FQGNSA. The J segment lost 6 bases and the V segment lost 1 base, leaving 5 bases of the junction unmatched. The CDR3 DNA follows: TGTGCCAGCAGCTTAGTCCGGGACAGGGGGTTCGAGCAGTACTTC. Amino acids: CASSLVRDRGFEQYF. The full variable domain, with the rest looked up from reference TRBV7-2 and TRBJ2-7, is GAGVSQSPSNKVTEKGKDVELRCDPISGHTALYWYRQSLGQGLEFLIYFQGNSAPDKSGLPSDRFSAERTGGSVSTLTIQRTQQEDSAVYLCASSLVRDRGFEQYFGPGTRLTVT.

This clonotype occurred many times. The genes are TRBV2 and TRBJ2-7; D remains ambiguous. Between the trimmed V and J ends, which lost 4 bases and 5 bases, there was a span of 9 bases. This CDR3 region has 12 residues. The germline V gene has CDR1 SNHLY and CDR2 FYNNEI. CDR3 sequence: CASSARAHEQYF. The CDR3 DNA follows: TGTGCCAGCAGTGCTAGGGCCCACGAGCAGTACTTC.

The chain recombines TRBV12-3 or TRBV12-4 with TRBJ2-7; D gene ambiguous. The CDR3 loop spans 15 amino acids. V lost 5 bases and J lost 0, with 14 bases in between. The CDR3 is CASSPRLGTSYEQYF. CDR3 in DNA: TGTGCCAGCAGTCCTCGACTGGGAACCTCCTACGAGCAGTACTTC.

Comment on this clonotype: This may be a read error: a much more frequent sequence differs by one nucleotide. This rearrangement joins TRBV7-9 to TRBJ2-1, with no clear D. Germline V gives CDR1 SEHNR, CDR2 FQNEAQ (reference sequence). The V end was cut by 2 bases, the J end by 10 bases, with 24 bases between. CDR3 size: 17 residues. The CDR3 bases are TGTGCCAGCAGCTTAAGTTCGGCGGTCCCCCTCTCCTACGAGCAGTTCTTC. It encodes CASSLSSAVPLSYEQFF.

This chain joins TRBV6-9 and TRBJ2-6; no definite D call. Trimming took off 4 bases at V and 0 bases at J, with 7 bases between the two ends. This CDR3 is built from 15 residues. CDR1 is MNHGY, CDR2 SVAAGI, per germline. In nucleotides, the CDR3 is TGTGCCAGCAGTTCCACGACCTCTGGGGCCAACGTCCTGACTTTC. It specifies CASSSTTSGANVLTF.

To note about this clonotype: Since no conserved phenylalanine or tryptophan closes the CDR3, a read error is the likely cause. V usage is TRBV2 and J usage is TRBJ2-1; 8 bases line up with TRBD2. Germline values: CDR1 SNHLY, CDR2 FYNNEI. This CDR3 has 17 amino acids. The J segment lost 3 bases and the V segment lost 6 bases, leaving 13 bases of the junction unmatched. The CDR3 region is CASRAYGRGVLYNEQFS. The CDR3 nucleotides read TGTGCCAGCAGAGCCTACGGGCGGGGGGTCCTCTACAATGAGCAGTTCTCC.

This clonotype was counted many times. The chain joins TRBV29-1 to TRBJ1-1; D is unclear. V was pared by 5 bases and J by 1 base, with 8 bases between. This CDR3 comprises 12 residues. CDR1 is SQVTM and CDR2 is ANQGSEA in the germline V gene. The chain's CDR3 is CSVITRNTEAFF. DNA of the CDR3: TGCAGCGTTATTACAAGGAACACTGAAGCTTTCTTT.

The table lists this clonotype with a few counts. Being one base from a much bigger clone, this may be a read error. This rearrangement joins TRBV20-1 to TRBJ2-5, with 11 bases fitting TRBD2. This CDR3 has 15 amino acids. Germline V gene data show CDR1 as DFQATT and CDR2 as SNEGSKA (reference sequence). J lost 11 bases, V lost 0 bases, and 11 bases had no gene match. CDR3 coding DNA: TGCAGTGCTAGAGAGGGACTAGCGGTCTACAATGAGCAGTACTTC. It translates to CSAREGLAVYNEQYF.

CDR3 protein: CASSLVLGAFLNEQFF. The CDR3 region has the DNA TGTGCCAGCAGCTTGGTACTTGGGGCCTTTCTCAATGAGCAGTTCTTC. The chain joins TRBV7-2 to TRBJ2-1; possible D gene TRBD1, 5 bases. There are 16 residues in the CDR3. The V and J ends lost 3 bases and 6 bases respectively, with 18 bases between them. Germline V gene sequence: CDR1 SGHTA, CDR2 FQGNSA. The variable domain in full, with the rest retrieved from reference TRBV7-2 and TRBJ2-1, is GAGVSQSPSNKVTEKGKDVELRCDPISGHTALYWYRQSLGQGLEFLIYFQGNSAPDKSGLPSDRFSAERTGGSVSTLTIQRTQQEDSAVYLCASSLVLGAFLNEQFFGPGTRLTVL.